This T cell receptor (beta chain) was profiled in a study of T-cell reconstitution after alpha-beta-depleted transplantation in children. Regarding the study as a whole: Newly produced T cells mostly provided counts and TCRbeta diversity after one year, as hyperexpanded clones declined.

This clonotype has a count of ten or more. The antigen remains undetermined. This sample's TCRbeta library carried unique molecular identifier barcodes. Each CDR3 protein gets one entry after TCRdb re-called the PCR reads with MiXCR. The sample lists about 510,000 distinct CDR3 sequences, approximately 10% seen once, with approximately 15% in the top ten. The sequencing here drew on PBMCs, mostly from graft donor cells, taken 180 days after TCRalphabeta/CD19-depleted stem cell transplant. This clonotype was sampled from a female patient aged 2-10 years who had a stem cell transplant for aplastic anemia, so the T cells may come from the graft donor.

The CDR3 protein is CSVGGRGGLNTGELFF. The CDR3 DNA reads as TGCAGCGTTGGTGGGAGAGGGGGGCTGAACACCGGGGAGCTGTTTTTT. The chain links TRBV29-1 to TRBJ2-2; D is tentatively TRBD1 or TRBD2 (6 bases each). This CDR3 comprises 16 residues. The germline V gene encodes CDR1 SQVTM and CDR2 ANQGSEA. Trimming took off 4 bases at V and 1 base at J, with 16 bases between the two ends.